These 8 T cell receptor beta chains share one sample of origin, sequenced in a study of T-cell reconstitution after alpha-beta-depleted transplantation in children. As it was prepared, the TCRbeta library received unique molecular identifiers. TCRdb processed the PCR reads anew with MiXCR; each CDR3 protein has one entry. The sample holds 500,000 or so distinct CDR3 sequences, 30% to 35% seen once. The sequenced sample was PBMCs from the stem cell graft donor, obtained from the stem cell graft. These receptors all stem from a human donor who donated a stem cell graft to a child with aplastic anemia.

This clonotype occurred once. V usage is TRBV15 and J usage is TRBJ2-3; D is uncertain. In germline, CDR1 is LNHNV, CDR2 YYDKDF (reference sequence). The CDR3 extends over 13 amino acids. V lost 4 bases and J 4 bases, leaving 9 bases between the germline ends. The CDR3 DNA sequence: TGTGCCACCAGCACTCAAACTGCAGATACGCAGTATTTT. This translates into CATSTQTADTQYF.

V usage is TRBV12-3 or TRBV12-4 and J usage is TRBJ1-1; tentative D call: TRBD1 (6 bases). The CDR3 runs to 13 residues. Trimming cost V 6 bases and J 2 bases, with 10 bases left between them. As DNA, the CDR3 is TGTGCCAGCAGGCGACAGGCCAACACTGAAGCTTTCTTT. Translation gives CASRRQANTEAFF.

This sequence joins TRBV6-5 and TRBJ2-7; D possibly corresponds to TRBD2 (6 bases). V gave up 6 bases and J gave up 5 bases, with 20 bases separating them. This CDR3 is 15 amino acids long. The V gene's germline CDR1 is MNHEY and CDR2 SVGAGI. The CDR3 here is CASSSEFGRSNEQYF. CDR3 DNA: TGTGCCAGCAGCTCCGAGTTCGGGAGATCGAACGAGCAGTACTTC.

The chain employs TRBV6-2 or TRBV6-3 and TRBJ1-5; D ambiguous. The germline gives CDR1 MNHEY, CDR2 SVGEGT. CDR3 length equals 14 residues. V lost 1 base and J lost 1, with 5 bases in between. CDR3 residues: CASSYYGSNQPQHF. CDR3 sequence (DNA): TGTGCCAGCAGTTACTACGGGAGCAATCAGCCCCAGCATTTT.

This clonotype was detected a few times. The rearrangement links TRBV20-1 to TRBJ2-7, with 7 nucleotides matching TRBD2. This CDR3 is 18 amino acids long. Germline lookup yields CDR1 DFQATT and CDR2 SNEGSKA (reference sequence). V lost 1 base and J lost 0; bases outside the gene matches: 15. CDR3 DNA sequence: TGCAGTGCTAGAGCCCTCCGGGGGGTTGCGGGGAGCTCCTACGAGCAGTACGTC. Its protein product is CSARALRGVAGSSYEQYV.

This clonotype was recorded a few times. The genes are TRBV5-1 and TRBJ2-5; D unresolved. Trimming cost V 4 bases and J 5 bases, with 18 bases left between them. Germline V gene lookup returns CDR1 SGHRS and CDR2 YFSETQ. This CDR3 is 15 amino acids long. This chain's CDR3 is CASSVGPTLGETQYF. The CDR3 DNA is TGCGCCAGCAGCGTGGGCCCAACCTTAGGGGAGACCCAGTACTTC.

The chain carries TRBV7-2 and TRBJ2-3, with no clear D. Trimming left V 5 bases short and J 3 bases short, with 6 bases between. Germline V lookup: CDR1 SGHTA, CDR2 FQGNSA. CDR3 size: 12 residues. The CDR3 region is CASSRKTDTQYF. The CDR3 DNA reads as TGTGCCAGCAGCCGTAAAACAGATACGCAGTATTTT.

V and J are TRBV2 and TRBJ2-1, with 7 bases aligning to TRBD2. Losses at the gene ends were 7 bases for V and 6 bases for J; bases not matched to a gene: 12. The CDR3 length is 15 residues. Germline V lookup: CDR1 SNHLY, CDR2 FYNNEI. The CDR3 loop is CASTALAGASNEQFF. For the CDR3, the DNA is TGTGCCAGCACCGCCCTGGCGGGAGCCTCCAATGAGCAGTTCTTC.